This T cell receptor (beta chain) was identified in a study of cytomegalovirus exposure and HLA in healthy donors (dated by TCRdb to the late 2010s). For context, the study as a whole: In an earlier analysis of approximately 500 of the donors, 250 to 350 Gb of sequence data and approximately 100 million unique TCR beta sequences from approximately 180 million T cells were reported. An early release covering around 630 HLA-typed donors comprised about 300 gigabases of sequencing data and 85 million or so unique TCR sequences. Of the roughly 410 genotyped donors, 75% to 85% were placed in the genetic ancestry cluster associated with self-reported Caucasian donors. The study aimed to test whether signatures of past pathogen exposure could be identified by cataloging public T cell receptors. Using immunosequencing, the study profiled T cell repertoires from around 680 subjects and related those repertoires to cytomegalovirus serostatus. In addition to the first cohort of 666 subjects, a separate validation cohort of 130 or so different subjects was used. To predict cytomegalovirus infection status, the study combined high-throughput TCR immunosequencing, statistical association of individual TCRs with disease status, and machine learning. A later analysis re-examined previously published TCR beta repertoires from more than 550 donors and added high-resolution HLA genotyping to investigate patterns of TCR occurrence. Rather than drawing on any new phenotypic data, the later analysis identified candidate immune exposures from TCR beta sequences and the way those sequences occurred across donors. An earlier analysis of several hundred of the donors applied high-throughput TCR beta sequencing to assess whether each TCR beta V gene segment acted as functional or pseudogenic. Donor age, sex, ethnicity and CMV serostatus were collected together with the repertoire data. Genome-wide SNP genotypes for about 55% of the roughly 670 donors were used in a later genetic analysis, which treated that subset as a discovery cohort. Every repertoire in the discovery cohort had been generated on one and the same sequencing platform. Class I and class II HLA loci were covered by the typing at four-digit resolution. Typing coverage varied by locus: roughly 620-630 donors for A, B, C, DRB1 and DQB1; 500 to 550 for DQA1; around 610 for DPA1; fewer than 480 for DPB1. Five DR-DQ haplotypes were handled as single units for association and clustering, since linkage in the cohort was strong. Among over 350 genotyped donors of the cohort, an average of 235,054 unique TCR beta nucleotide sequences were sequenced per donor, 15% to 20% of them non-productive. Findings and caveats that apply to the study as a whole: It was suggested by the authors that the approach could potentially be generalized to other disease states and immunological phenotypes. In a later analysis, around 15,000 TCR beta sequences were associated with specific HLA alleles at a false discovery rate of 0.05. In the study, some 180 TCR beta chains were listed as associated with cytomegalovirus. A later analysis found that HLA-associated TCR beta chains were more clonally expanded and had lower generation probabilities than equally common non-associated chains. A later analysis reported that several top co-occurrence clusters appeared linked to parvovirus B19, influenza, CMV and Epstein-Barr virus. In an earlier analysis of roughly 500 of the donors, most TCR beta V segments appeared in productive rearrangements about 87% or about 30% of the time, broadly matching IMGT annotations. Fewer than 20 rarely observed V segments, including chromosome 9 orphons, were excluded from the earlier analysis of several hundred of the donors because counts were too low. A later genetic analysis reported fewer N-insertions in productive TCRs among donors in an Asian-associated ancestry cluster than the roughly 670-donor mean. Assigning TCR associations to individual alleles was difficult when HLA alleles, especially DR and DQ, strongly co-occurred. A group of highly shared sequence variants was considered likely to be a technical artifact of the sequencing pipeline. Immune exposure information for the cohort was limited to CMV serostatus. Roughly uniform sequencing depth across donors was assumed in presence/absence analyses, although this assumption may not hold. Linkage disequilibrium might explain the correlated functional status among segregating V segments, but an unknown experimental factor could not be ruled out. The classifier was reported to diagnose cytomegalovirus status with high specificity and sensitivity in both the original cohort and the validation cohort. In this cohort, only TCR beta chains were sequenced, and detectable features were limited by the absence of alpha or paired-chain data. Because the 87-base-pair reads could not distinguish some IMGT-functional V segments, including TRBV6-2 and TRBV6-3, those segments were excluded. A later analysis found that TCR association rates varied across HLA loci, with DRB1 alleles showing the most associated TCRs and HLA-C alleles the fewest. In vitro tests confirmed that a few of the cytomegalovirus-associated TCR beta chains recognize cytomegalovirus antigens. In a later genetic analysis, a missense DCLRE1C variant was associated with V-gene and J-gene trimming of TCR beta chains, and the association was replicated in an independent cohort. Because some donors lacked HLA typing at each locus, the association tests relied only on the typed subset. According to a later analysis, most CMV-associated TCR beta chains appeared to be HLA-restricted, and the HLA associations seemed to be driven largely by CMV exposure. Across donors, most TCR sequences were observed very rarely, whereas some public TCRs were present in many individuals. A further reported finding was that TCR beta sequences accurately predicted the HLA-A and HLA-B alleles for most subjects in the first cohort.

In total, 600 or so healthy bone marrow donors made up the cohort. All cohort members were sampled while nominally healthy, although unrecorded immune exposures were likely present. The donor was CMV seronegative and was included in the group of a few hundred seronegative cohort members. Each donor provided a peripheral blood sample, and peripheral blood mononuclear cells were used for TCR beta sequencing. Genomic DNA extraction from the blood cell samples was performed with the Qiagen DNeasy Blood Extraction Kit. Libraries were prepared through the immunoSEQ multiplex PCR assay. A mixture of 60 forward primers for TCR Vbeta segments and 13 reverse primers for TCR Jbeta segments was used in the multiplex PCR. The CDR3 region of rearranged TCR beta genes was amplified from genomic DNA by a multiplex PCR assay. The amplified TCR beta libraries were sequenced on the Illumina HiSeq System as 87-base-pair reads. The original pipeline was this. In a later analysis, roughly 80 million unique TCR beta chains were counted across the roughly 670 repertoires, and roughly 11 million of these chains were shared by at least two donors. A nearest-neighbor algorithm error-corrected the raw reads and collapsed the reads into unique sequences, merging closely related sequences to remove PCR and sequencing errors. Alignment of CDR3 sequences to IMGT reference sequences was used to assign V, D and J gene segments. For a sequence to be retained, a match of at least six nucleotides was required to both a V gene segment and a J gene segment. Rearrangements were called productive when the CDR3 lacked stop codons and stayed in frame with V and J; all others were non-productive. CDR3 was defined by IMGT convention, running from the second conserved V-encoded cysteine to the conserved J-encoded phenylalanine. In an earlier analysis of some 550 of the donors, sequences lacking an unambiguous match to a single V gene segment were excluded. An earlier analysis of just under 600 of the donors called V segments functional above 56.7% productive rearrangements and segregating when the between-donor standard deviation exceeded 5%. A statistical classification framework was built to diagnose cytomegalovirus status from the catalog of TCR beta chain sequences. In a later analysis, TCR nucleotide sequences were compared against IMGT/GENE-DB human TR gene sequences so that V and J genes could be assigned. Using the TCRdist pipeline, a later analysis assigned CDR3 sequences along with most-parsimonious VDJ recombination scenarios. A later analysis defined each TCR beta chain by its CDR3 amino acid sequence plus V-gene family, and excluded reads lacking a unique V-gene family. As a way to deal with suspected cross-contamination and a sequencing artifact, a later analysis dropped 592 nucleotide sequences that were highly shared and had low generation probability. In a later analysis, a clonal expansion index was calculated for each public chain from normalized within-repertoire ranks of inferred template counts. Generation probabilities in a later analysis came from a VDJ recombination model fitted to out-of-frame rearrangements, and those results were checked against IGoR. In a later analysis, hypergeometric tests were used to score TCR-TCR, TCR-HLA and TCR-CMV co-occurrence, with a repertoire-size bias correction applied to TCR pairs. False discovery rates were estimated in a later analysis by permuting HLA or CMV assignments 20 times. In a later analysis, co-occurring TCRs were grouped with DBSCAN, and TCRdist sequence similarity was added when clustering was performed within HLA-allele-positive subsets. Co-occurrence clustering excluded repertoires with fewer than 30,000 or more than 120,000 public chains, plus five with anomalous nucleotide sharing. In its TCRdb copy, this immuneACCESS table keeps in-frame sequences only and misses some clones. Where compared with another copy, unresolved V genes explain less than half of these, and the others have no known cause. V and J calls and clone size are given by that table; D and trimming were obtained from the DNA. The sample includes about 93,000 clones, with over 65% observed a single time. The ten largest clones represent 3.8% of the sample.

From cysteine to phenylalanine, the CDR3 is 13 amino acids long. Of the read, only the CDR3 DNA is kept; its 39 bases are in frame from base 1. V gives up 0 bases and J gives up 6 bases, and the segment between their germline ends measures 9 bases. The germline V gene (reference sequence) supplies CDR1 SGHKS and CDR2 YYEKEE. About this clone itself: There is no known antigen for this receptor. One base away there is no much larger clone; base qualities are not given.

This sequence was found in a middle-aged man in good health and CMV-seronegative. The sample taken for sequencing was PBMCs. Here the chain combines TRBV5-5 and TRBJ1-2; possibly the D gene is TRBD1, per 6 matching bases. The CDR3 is CASSLEGGNGYTF. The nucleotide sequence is TGTGCCAGCAGCTTGGAGGGGGGGAATGGCTACACCTTC.